This T cell receptor (beta chain) was obtained from a study of T cell responses to AZD1222 COVID-19 vaccine. Study conclusions and caveats: Only after the peak T cell response were repertoires sampled. Of spike-specific TCRs, nearly half reportedly target regions left unmutated in variants. Donors were chiefly white British, with a greater number of females, and clonal diversity was perhaps underestimated.

Measured with immunoSEQ multiplex PCR; TCRdb has only the in-frame clones, and not every one. This sample has around 130,000 clones, with about 93% found just once. The germline gives CDR1 MGHRA, CDR2 YSYEKL. V dropped 4 bases and J dropped 5 bases, with 20 bases sitting between them. This CDR3 region has 16 residues. Notes on this clone: Antigen specificity is unknown.

The chain employs TRBV4-1 and TRBJ1-1; D gene uncertain. The sequencing here drew on peripheral blood, taken on day 0 of AZD1222 vaccination. The clonotype was recovered from an adult in good health. In DNA form, the CDR3 reads TGCGCCAGCAGCCCGACTACCGAGAGAGGAGAGACTGAAGCTTTCTTT. Its translation: CASSPTTERGETEAFF.